This T cell receptor beta chain was observed in a study of T cell responses to AZD1222 COVID-19 vaccine. Study observations and caveats: Clonal diversity may have been underestimated, and the donors were mostly white British, with more females than males. Dominant CD4 TCR responses targeted spike regions 160-218 and 743-854.

This clone was found a few times. Its antigen remains unknown. This CDR3 spans 14 amino acids. V shed 4 bases and J shed 3 bases, with 12 bases lying between them. Germline lookup yields CDR1 MNHEY and CDR2 SVGAGI. This table comes from immunoSEQ multiplex PCR, and its TCRdb copy is limited to in-frame clones, with some not included. This sample yields roughly 120,000 clones, of which over 75% are seen a single time; roughly 3.9% belongs to the top ten. Here the sequenced sample was peripheral blood, taken on day 0 of MenACWY control vaccination. The TCR sequence derives from an adult in good health. The V call is TRBV6-5, the J call TRBJ1-1; D perhaps matches TRBD1 (5 bases). CDR3 nucleotides: TGTGCCAGCAGTTCCCTCCCAGGGTACACTGAAGCTTTCTTT. It specifies CASSSLPGYTEAFF.